This passage covers 22 T cell receptor beta chains from one sample sequenced in a study of CD8+ T cells in alopecia areata. Extracted RNA was reverse transcribed, and the resulting cDNA served as sequencing template. Measured with immunoSEQ multiplex PCR; TCRdb has only the in-frame clones, and not every one. The sample lists 160,000 or so clones; about three fifths were seen once. The treatment was: oral pan-JAK inhibitor, 5-10 mg twice daily. The source material was CD4+ T cells sorted from blood, sampled at week 4, from a patient treated with tofacitinib. Source of these receptors: a human donor with alopecia areata.

The rearrangement links TRBV30 to TRBJ1-4; D may be TRBD1 (5 bases). The CDR3 runs to 13 residues. V was trimmed by 5 bases and J by 8 bases, leaving 15 bases between them. The germline gives CDR1 GTSNPN, CDR2 SVGIG (reference sequence). Written as DNA, the CDR3 is TGTGCCTGGTCAGGTGGGGCCGAGGAAAAACTGTTTTTT. This codes for CAWSGGAEEKLFF.

This clone was picked up many times. The CDR3 protein is CASSQERGGPDTQYF. In DNA, the CDR3 is TGCGCCAGCAGCCAAGAGCGGGGGGGCCCGGATACGCAGTATTTT. The rearrangement uses TRBV4-1 and TRBJ2-3, with TRBD2 matching 9 bases. The CDR3 sequence is 15 residues long. The J segment lost 6 bases and the V segment lost 0 bases, leaving 4 bases of the junction unmatched. Germline V gene sequence: CDR1 MGHRA, CDR2 YSYEKL.

This clone was counted a few times. The V call is TRBV7-8, the J call TRBJ1-1; 9 nucleotides agree with TRBD1. The CDR3 length is 14 residues. Looked up from germline, CDR1 is SGHVS and CDR2 is FQNEAQ. With V trimmed by 10 bases and J by 0 bases, 6 bases remained unmatched. In nucleotides, the CDR3 is TGTGCCACATCGGACAGGGGAATGAACACTGAAGCTTTCTTT. It encodes CATSDRGMNTEAFF.

V gene TRBV5-1 combines with J gene TRBJ2-1; possibly TRBD1 for D (5 bases). The germline V gene encodes CDR1 SGHRS and CDR2 YFSETQ. The length of the CDR3 is 15 residues. V was pared by 4 bases and J by 1 base, with 12 bases between. CDR3: CASSPDSPSYNEQFF. CDR3 nucleotide sequence: TGCGCCAGCAGCCCAGACAGTCCATCCTACAATGAGCAGTTCTTC.

This chain joins TRBV7-9 and TRBJ1-1; D ambiguous. This CDR3 has 14 residues. Germline CDR1 and CDR2: SEHNR and FQNEAQ (reference sequence). V lost 1 base, J lost 3 bases, and 9 bases lay in between. The CDR3 spells CASSLVAGDTEAFF. The CDR3 DNA sequence: TGTGCCAGCAGCTTAGTGGCTGGAGACACTGAAGCTTTCTTT. Using reference TRBV7-9 and TRBJ1-1 for the parts outside the CDR3, the full variable domain is DTGVSQNPRHKITKRGQNVTFRCDPISEHNRLYWYRQTLGQGPEFLTYFQNEAQLEKSRLLSDRFSAERPKGSFSTLEIQRTEQGDSAMYLCASSLVAGDTEAFFGQGTRLTVV.

The chain uses TRBV9 and TRBJ2-2; unclear D gene. Trimming pared 1 base from V and 7 bases from J, leaving 8 bases between. Looked up from germline, CDR1 is SGDLS and CDR2 is YYNGEE. This CDR3 has 13 amino acids. CDR3 nucleotide sequence: TGTGCCAGCAGCGTATCTGTTGGCGGGGAGCTGTTTTTT. Protein: CASSVSVGGELFF.

The V and J genes are TRBV2 and TRBJ2-1, with a possible D match to TRBD2 (5 bases). V was shortened by 7 bases and J by 8 bases, with 15 bases between the two germline ends. Germline V gene data show CDR1 as SNHLY and CDR2 as FYNNEI. The CDR3 sequence is 13 residues long. This chain's CDR3 is CASNLLAEDEQFF. In nucleotides, the CDR3 is TGTGCCAGCAATCTCCTAGCAGAGGATGAGCAGTTCTTC. The entire variable domain, with the rest obtained from reference TRBV2 and TRBJ2-1, is as follows: EPEVTQTPSHQVTQMGQEVILRCVPISNHLYFYWYRQILGQKVEFLVSFYNNEISEKSEIFDDQFSVERPDGSNFTLKIRSTKLEDSAMYFCASNLLAEDEQFFGPGTRLTVL.

This clone has a handful of counts. This rearrangement joins TRBV6-5 to TRBJ2-7; 8 bases agree with TRBD1. Trimming took 7 bases from V and 5 from J; bases not matched to a gene: 4. The CDR3 contains 12 residues. In germline, CDR1 is MNHEY, CDR2 SVGAGI. The CDR3 region is CASNGQGHEQYF. CDR3 nucleotides: TGTGCCAGCAATGGACAGGGTCACGAGCAGTACTTC.

The rearrangement links TRBV29-1 to TRBJ1-1, with a possible D match to TRBD1 (6 bases). From germline, CDR1 is SQVTM and CDR2 ANQGSEA. V lost 4 bases and J 1 base, leaving 10 bases between the germline ends. The CDR3 extends over 13 amino acids. CDR3 nucleotides: TGCAGCGTTGTAAGGGGGGCGAACACTGAAGCTTTCTTT. Its protein product is CSVVRGANTEAFF.

The chain is built from TRBV30 and TRBJ1-5; D gene uncertain. Germline-derived CDR1 and CDR2 are GTSNPN and SVGIG (reference sequence). Trimming removed 3 bases at V and 9 bases at J, with 15 bases between. The CDR3 is 13 amino acids. The CDR3 DNA reads TGTGCCTGGAGCCCCGGCGGGCCAGGGCCCCAGCATTTT. It translates to CAWSPGGPGPQHF.

This clone was observed a few times. The DNA of the CDR3 is TGCAGCGTCCTGGGACAGGGCGGCTCCGAGCAGTACTTC. Translated, it gives CSVLGQGGSEQYF. The V call is TRBV29-1, the J call TRBJ2-7; TRBD1 agrees at 9 bases. This CDR3 is built from 13 residues. J was trimmed by 6 bases and V by 6 bases; bases with no gene match: 9. CDR1 is SQVTM and CDR2 is ANQGSEA in the germline V gene.

This rearrangement joins TRBV30 to TRBJ2-5; D gene uncertain. The J call may not be correct, given that the DNA end is closer to TRBJ2-7. Germline V gene lookup returns CDR1 GTSNPN and CDR2 SVGIG (reference sequence). This CDR3 region has 12 residues. The DNA of the CDR3 is TGTGCCTGGAGTGTACACGGCTACGAGCAGTACTTC. Translated: CAWSVHGYEQYF.

The CDR3 loop is CASSLEEFAPLHF. The CDR3 DNA reads as TGTGCCAGCAGCTTAGAGGAGTTCGCGCCCCTCCACTTT. The gene calls are TRBV9 and TRBJ1-6; D gene uncertain. Germline values: CDR1 SGDLS, CDR2 YYNGEE. The CDR3 is 13 amino acids. The germline V and J ends were trimmed by 4 bases and 13 bases, with 15 bases remaining between them.

The rearrangement links TRBV19 to TRBJ2-7; D may be TRBD1 or TRBD2 (5 bases each). There are 14 residues in the CDR3. Trimming pared 9 bases from V and 3 bases from J, leaving 18 bases between. The V gene's germline CDR1 is LNHDA and CDR2 SQIVND (reference sequence). The CDR3 nucleotides are TGTGCCAGCAGGGCAAACGGGGTCCTCTACGAGCAGTACTTC. Translated: CASRANGVLYEQYF. Drawing the rest from reference TRBV19 and TRBJ2-7, the complete variable domain is DGGITQSPKYLFRKEGQNVTLSCEQNLNHDAMYWYRQDPGQGLRLIYYSQIVNDFQKGDIAEGYSVSREKKESFPLTVTSAQKNPTAFYLCASRANGVLYEQYFGPGTRLTVT.

The chain employs TRBV7-9 and TRBJ2-3; no firm D call. This CDR3 is built from 13 residues. CDR1 SEHNR and CDR2 FQNEAQ come from the germline V gene (reference sequence). The V end was cut by 1 base, the J end by 6 bases, with 8 bases between. In nucleotides, the CDR3 is TGTGCCAGCAGCTTAGACAATGGTGATACGCAGTATTTT. As protein: CASSLDNGDTQYF. Looking up the rest from reference TRBV7-9 and TRBJ2-3 gives the full variable domain: DTGVSQNPRHKITKRGQNVTFRCDPISEHNRLYWYRQTLGQGPEFLTYFQNEAQLEKSRLLSDRFSAERPKGSFSTLEIQRTEQGDSAMYLCASSLDNGDTQYFGPGTRLTVL.

This clone was detected only a few times. The CDR3 nucleotides read TGCAGCGTTGAAACGACCGCCTACGAGCAGTACTTC. Protein sequence: CSVETTAYEQYF. The chain uses TRBV29-1 and TRBJ2-7; no clear D. The CDR3 totals 12 residues. Trimming left V 2 bases short and J 2 bases short, with 7 bases between. The germline CDR1 and CDR2 sequences are SQVTM and ANQGSEA.

V and J are TRBV5-1 and TRBJ1-1; D remains unclear. The CDR3 sequence is 13 residues long. The V and J ends lost 0 bases and 1 base respectively, with 4 bases between them. The germline gives CDR1 SGHRS, CDR2 YFSETQ. This CDR3 reads CASSLDRNTEAFF. In DNA form, the CDR3 reads TGCGCCAGCAGCTTGGACAGGAACACTGAAGCTTTCTTT. Based on the CDR3 plus reference TRBV5-1 and TRBJ1-1, the full variable domain is KAGVTQTPRYLIKTRGQQVTLSCSPISGHRSVSWYQQTPGQGLQFLFEYFSETQRNKGNFPGRFSGRQFSNSRSEMNVSTLELGDSALYLCASSLDRNTEAFFGQGTRLTVV.

The gene calls are TRBV4-2 and TRBJ1-1; D remains unclear. V dropped 1 base and J dropped 5 bases, with 8 bases sitting between them. CDR1 and CDR2 from the germline V gene are LGHNA and YNFKEQ. The CDR3 consists of 13 residues. The DNA for the CDR3 is TGTGCCAGCAGCCAAGCCCCTAGAACTGAAGCTTTCTTT. Amino acid sequence: CASSQAPRTEAFF.

This chain connects TRBV9 to TRBJ2-1; possibly TRBD2 for D (6 bases). The V gene lost 0 bases and the J gene lost 5 bases, with 12 bases spanning the gap. CDR3 length equals 15 residues. Per germline, CDR1 SGDLS and CDR2 YYNGEE. The CDR3 sequence: CASSVEGTYNNEQFF. As DNA, the CDR3 is TGTGCCAGCAGCGTAGAGGGGACTTACAACAATGAGCAGTTCTTC.

This chain links TRBV6-5 with TRBJ1-5; possibly TRBD1 for D (5 bases). The CDR3 covers 15 residues. Germline CDR1 and CDR2: MNHEY and SVGAGI. The V and J ends lost 5 bases and 6 bases respectively, with 17 bases between them. CDR3 sequence: CASSSGGALGQPQHF. DNA for the CDR3: TGTGCCAGCAGTAGCGGTGGGGCGTTGGGTCAGCCCCAGCATTTT.

This clone was seen once. The chain is built from TRBV7-9 and TRBJ1-2; a possible D gene is TRBD1 (6 bases). The V end lost 3 bases, the J end lost 5 bases, and 16 bases lay between the germline ends. The CDR3 is 15 amino acids. Germline V CDR1 and CDR2: SEHNR, FQNEAQ (reference sequence). The CDR3 nucleotides are TGTGCCAGCAGCTTGGCGTCTGGAGGGGGTTATGGCTACACCTTC. Its translation is CASSLASGGGYGYTF.

V is TRBV29-1 and J is TRBJ2-5; no definite D call. The germline V gene has CDR1 SQVTM and CDR2 ANQGSEA. Trimming took off 1 base at V and 4 bases at J, with 4 bases between the two ends. The CDR3 extends over 11 amino acids. CDR3 sequence reads: CSVEVIETQYF. For the CDR3, the DNA is TGCAGCGTTGAAGTAATAGAGACCCAGTACTTC. The variable domain in full, with the rest retrieved from reference TRBV29-1 and TRBJ2-5, is SAVISQKPSRDICQRGTSLTIQCQVDSQVTMMFWYRQQPGQSLTLIATANQGSEATYESGFVIDKFPISRPNLTFSTLTVSNMSPEDSSIYLCSVEVIETQYFGPGTRLLVL.